This T cell receptor (beta chain) was identified in a study of T cell repertoires in cytomegalovirus infection. Study summary: Matching HLA type, along with CMV infection, was indicated by public TCR beta signatures.

The V and J ends lost 2 bases and 1 base, in that order; junction bases with no gene match: 6. Germline lookup yields CDR1 ENHRY and CDR2 SYGVKD. CDR3 size: 17 residues. This clonotype has only a few counts. Its antigen remains unidentified. TCRdb recomputed calls from the reads with MiXCR, one row per CDR3 protein. The sample shows a few hundred thousand distinct CDR3 sequences, about a sixth of them seen only once. Study conclusions and caveats: Public TCR beta family frequency separated CMV-and-HLA carriers, including in an independent cohort. What dominated the ex vivo response were HLA-C-restricted CMV-specific TCR beta clonotypes.

The rearrangement uses TRBV10-3 and TRBJ1-5; 9 nucleotides line up with TRBD1. The clonotype was recovered from a human donor in good health (CMV status not recorded). Some clones in this sample may be carry-over from other donors' samples. The sample taken for sequencing was CD8+ T cells from PBMCs. CDR3 sequence reads: CAISETGGWGSNQPQHF. Written as DNA, the CDR3 is TGTGCCATCAGTGAGACAGGGGGCTGGGGGAGCAATCAGCCCCAGCATTTT.